One T cell receptor beta chain is described in this entry. This clonotype was seen only a few times. The antigen it binds to is not known. Sequence at one end of the junction differs from germline and may be a read error. These data are taken from a study of identical twins (dated by TCRdb to the mid-2010s). Study-level background: The study deep-sequenced TCR alpha and beta repertoires from monozygotic twins, unrelated adults of various ages and cord blood to test whether fetal clonotypes persist. To rule out contamination, replicate twin experiments were performed at different times with different library preparation protocols.

The germline V gene provides CDR1 MNHNS and CDR2 SASEGT. The CDR3 starts with the cysteine, ends with the phenylalanine, and has 15 residues. This entry keeps only the CDR3 DNA: 45 bases, framed from base 1. Study-wide conclusions, independent of this receptor: In beta out-of-frame sequences, excess twin sharing was weaker, because having fewer shared sequences lowered the signal-to-noise ratio. Compared with coincidental sharing between unrelated individuals, out-of-frame TCR alpha sequences shared between twins had an excess of sequences with low generation probability. Abundant cord blood beta clonotypes had fewer insertions, young adult naive repertoires showed a similar but weaker trend, and memory repertoires showed no such trend. Out-of-frame TCR alpha sharing in monozygotic twins was systematically underestimated by recombination models, whereas sharing between unrelated individuals was in agreement with the recombination models. Because the same donors could not be followed over many years, conclusions were based on cross-sectional statistical analysis. Invariant T cells such as MAIT and iNKT could partly confound zero-insertion analyses, although diverse VJ usage argued against such confounding for most clonotypes.

The library was obtained by 5' RACE. TCRdb lists the instrument as Illumina HiSeq 2000. Template switching introduced a universal primer binding site; the final cDNA contained a unique molecular identifier, enabling accurate counting of TCR cDNA molecules. Specific primers in the conserved constant-segment region were used to synthesize first-strand cDNA for the TCR alpha and beta chains. To control for contamination, every cDNA library was double barcoded, receiving both a SMART-Mk sample barcode and Illumina barcodes. TruSeq adapter sequences along with Illumina sample barcodes were introduced in two successive PCR steps. TCR alpha and beta cDNA libraries were sequenced on the Illumina HiSeq platform with custom primers. The original methods were these. Raw reads were processed with MiGEC to extract unique molecular identifiers, and MiXCR was used to determine CDR3 positions. For each individual, recombination models were inferred using an EM algorithm with the repgenHMM and IGoR tools. The tcR package in R was used for shared clonotype analysis, with sharing normalized by the product of cloneset sizes. To study raw recombination free of thymic and clonal selection effects, out-of-frame nonproductive sequences were analyzed. Through fastp at Q25 and MiXCR, TCRdb rebuilt clones from the public reads, retaining in-frame beta chains. For every CDR3 protein sequence, its rows merge into one entry that carries the most common genes and DNA. TCRdb's processing, not the authors' own work, is the source of the V and J calls. This sample holds hundreds of thousands of distinct CDR3 sequences; 8.5% to 9.5% were observed only once. The ten largest clones represent around 0.98% of the sample.

Only healthy Caucasian donors were included. The twin cohort comprised three pairs of female monozygotic twins, all aged roughly 18 to 30 years. The RNA used for TCR libraries was isolated from peripheral blood mononuclear cells. These records were also assigned to another study, of yellow fever vaccine responses in identical twins. The second publication reports: According to the authors, the vaccine-induced T cell response in identical twins seemed to be partly convergent and partly specific to each individual. Focusing on identical twins, the study followed the T cell clones that responded to the vaccine, and did so with precision.

This sequence originates from a young woman in good health. The sequencing input was PBMCs. This sequence uses TRBV6-1 and TRBJ2-1, with 10 bases aligning to TRBD2. The DNA reads TGTGCCAGCAGTCAAGCGGGGGGGCTATACAATGAGCAGTTCTTC. This is translated as CASSQAGGLYNEQFF.